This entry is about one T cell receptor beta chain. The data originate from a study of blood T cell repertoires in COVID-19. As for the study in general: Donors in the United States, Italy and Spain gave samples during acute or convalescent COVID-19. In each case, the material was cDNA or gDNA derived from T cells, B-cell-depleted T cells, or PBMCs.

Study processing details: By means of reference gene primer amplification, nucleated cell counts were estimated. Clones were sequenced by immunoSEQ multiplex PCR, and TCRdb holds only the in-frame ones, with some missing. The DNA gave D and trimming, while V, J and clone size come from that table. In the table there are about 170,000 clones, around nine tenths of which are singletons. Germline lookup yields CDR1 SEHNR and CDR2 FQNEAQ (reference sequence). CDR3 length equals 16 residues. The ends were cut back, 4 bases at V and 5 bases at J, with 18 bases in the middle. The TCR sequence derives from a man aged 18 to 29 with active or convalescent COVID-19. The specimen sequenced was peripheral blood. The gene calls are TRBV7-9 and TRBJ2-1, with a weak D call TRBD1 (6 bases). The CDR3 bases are TGTGCCAGCAGCTCGAGGTGGCAGGGGACGAACAATGAGCAGTTCTTC. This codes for CASSSRWQGTNNEQFF.